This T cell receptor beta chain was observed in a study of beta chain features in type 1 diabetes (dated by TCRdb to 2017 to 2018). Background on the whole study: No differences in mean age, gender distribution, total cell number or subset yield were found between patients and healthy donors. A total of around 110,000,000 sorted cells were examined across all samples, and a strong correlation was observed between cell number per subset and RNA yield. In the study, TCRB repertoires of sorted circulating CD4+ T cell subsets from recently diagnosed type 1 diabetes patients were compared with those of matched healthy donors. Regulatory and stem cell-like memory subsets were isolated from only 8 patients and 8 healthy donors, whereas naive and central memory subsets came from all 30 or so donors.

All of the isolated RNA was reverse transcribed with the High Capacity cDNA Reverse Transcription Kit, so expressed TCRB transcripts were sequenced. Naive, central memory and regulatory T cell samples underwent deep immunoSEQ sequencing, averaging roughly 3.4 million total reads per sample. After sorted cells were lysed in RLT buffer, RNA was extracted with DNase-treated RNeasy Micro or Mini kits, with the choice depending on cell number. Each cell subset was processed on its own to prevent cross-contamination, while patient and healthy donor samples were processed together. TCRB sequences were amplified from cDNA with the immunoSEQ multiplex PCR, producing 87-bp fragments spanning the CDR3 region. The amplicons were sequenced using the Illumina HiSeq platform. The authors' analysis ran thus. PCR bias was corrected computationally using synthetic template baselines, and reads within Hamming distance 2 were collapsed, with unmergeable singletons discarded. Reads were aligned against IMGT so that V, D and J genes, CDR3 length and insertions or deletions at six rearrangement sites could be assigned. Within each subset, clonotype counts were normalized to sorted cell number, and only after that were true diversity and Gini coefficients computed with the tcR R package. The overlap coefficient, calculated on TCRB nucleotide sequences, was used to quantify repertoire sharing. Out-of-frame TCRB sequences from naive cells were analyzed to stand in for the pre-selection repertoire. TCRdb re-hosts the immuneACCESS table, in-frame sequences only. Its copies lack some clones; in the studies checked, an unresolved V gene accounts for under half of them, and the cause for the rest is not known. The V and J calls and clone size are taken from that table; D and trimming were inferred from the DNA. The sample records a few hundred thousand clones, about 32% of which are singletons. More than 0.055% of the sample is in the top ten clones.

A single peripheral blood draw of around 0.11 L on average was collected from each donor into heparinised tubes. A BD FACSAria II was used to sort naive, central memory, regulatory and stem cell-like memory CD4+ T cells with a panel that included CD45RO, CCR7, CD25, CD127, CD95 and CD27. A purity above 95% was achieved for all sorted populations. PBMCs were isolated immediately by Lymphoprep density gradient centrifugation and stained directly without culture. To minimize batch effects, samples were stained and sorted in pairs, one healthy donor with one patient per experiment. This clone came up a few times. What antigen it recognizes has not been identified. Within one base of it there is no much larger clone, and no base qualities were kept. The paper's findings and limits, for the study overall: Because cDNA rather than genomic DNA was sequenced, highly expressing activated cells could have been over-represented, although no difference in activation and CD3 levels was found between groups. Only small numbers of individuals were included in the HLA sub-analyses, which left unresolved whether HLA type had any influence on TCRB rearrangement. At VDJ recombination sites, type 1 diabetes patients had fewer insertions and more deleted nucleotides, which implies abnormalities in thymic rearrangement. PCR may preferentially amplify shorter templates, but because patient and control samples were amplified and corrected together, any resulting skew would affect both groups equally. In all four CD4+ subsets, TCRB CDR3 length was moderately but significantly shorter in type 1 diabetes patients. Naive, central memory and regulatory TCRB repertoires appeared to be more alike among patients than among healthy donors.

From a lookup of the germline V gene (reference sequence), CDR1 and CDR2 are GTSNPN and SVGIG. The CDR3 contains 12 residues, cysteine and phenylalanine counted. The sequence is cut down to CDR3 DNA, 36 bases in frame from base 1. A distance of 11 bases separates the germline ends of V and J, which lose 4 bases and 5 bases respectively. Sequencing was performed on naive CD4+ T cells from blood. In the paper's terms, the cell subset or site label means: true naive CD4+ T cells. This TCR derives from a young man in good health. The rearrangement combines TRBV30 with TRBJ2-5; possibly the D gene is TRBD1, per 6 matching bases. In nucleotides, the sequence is TGTGCCTGGACACGACAGGAGGAGACCCAGTACTTC. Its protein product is CAWTRQEETQYF. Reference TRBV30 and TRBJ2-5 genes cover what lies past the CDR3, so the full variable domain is SQTIHQWPATLVQPVGSPLSLECTVEGTSNPNLYWYRQAAGRGLQLLFYSVGIGQISSEVPQNLSASRPQDRQFILSSKKLLLSDSGFYLCAWTRQEETQYFGPGTRLLVL.